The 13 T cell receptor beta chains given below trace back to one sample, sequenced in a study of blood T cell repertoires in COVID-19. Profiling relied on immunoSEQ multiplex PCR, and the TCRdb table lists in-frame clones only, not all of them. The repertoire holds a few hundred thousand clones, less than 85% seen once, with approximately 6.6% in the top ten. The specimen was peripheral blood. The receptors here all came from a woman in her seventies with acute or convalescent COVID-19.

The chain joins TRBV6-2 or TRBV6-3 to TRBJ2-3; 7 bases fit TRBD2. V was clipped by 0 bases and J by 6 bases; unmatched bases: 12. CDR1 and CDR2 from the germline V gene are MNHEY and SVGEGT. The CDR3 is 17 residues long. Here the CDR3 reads CASSYSSLAEVGDTQYF. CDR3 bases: TGTGCCAGCAGTTACTCGAGCCTAGCGGAAGTGGGGGATACGCAGTATTTT.

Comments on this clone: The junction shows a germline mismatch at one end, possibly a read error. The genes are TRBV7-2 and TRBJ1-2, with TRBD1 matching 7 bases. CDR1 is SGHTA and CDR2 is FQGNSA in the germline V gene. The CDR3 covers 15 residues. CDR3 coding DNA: TGTGCCAGCAGCCCAAGAATCCAGACAGGGTATGACTACACCTTC. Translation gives CASSPRIQTGYDYTF. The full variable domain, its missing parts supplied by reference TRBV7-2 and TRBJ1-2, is GAGVSQSPSNKVTEKGKDVELRCDPISGHTALYWYRQSLGQGLEFLIYFQGNSAPDKSGLPSDRFSAERTGGSVSTLTIQRTQQEDSAVYLCASSPRIQTGYDYTFGSGTRLTVV.

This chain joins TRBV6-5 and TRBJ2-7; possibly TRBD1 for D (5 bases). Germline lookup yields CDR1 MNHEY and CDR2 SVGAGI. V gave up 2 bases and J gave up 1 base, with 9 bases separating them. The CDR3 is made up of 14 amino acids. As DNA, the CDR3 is TGTGCCAGCAGTTACGGGGCCTTGTCCTACGAGCAGTACTTC. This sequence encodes CASSYGALSYEQYF.

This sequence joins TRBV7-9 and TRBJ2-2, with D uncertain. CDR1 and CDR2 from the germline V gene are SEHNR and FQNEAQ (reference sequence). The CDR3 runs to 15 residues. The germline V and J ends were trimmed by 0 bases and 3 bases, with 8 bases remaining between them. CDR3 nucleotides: TGTGCCAGCAGCTTAGCCGCACGGGACACCGGGGAGCTGTTTTTT. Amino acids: CASSLAARDTGELFF.

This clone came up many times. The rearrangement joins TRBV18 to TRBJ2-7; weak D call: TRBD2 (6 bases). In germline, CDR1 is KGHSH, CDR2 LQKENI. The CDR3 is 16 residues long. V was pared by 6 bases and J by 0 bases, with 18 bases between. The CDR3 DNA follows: TGTGCCAGCTCCTCTTCACGGACGGGGGTCTCCTACGAGCAGTACGTC. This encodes CASSSSRTGVSYEQYV.

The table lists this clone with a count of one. The CDR3 loop is CASSLGGDREETQYF. In DNA form, the CDR3 reads TGTGCCAGCAGCTTGGGGGGGGACAGGGAAGAGACCCAGTACTTC. V usage is TRBV5-5 and J usage is TRBJ2-5; 9 bases line up with TRBD1. This CDR3 spans 15 amino acids. Looked up from germline, CDR1 is SGHKS and CDR2 is YYEKEE (reference sequence). J was trimmed by 3 bases and V by 0 bases; bases with no gene match: 3. Filled out from reference TRBV5-5 and TRBJ2-5, the complete variable domain reads DAGVTQSPTHLIKTRGQQVTLRCSPISGHKSVSWYQQVLGQGPQFIFQYYEKEERGRGNFPDRFSARQFPNYSSELNVNALLLGDSALYLCASSLGGDREETQYFGPGTRLLVL.

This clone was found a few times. The CDR3 bases are TGCGCCAGCAGCTTGGGAACAGACACAAAAACAGATACGCAGTATTTT. Residues: CASSLGTDTKTDTQYF. This rearrangement joins TRBV5-1 to TRBJ2-3, with D unresolved. Germline CDR1 SGHRS, CDR2 YFSETQ. The CDR3 spans 16 residues. V was cut by 0 bases and J by 3 bases, with 14 bases left in between.

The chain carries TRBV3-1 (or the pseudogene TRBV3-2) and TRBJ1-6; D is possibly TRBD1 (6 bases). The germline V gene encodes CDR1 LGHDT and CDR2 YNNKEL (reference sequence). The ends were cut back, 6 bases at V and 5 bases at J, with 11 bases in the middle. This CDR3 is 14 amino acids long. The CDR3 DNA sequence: TGTGCCAGCAGGCACAGGGATAATAATTCACCCCTCCACTTT. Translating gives CASRHRDNNSPLHF.

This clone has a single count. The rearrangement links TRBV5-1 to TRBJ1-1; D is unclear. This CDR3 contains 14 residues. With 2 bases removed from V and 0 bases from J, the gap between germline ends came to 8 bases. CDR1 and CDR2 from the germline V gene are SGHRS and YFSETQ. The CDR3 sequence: CASSLMALNTEAFF. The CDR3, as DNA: TGCGCCAGCAGCTTAATGGCCCTGAACACTGAAGCTTTCTTT.

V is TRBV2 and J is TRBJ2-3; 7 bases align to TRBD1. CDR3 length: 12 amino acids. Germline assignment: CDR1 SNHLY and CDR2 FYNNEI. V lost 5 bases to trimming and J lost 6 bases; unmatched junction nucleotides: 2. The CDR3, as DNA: TGTGCCAGCAGTCCGACAGGGGATACGCAGTATTTT. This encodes CASSPTGDTQYF.

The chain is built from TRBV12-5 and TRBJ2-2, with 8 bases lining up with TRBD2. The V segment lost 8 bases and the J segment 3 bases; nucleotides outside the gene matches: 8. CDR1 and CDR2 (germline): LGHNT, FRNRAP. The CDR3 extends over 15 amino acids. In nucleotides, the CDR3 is TGTGCTAGTAGAAAAGCGGGGGCTCACACCGGGGAGCTGTTTTTT. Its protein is CASRKAGAHTGELFF.

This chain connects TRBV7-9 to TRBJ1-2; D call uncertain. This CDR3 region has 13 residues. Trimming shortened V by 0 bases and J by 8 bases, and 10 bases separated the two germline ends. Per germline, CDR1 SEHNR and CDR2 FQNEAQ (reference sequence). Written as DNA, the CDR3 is TGTGCCAGCAGCTTAGCGGCGGGAGGGGGCTACACCTTC. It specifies CASSLAAGGGYTF.

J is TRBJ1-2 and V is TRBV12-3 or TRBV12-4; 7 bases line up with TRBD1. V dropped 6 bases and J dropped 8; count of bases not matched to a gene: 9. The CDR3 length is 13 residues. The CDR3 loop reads CASSPSTGVGYTF. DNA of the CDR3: TGTGCCAGCAGCCCGTCTACAGGGGTCGGCTACACCTTC.